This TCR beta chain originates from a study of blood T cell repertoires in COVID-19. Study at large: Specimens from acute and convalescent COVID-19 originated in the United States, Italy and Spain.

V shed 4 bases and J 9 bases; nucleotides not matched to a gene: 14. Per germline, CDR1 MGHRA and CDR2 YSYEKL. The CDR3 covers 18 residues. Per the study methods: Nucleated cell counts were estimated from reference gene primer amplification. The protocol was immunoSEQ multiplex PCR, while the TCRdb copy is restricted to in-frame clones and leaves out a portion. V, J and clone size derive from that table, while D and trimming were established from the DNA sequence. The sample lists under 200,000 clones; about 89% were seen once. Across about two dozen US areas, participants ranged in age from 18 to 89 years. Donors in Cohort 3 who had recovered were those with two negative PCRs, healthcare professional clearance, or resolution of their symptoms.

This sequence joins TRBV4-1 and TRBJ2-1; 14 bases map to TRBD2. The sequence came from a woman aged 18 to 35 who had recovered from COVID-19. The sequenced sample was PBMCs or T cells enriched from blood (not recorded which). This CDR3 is CASSRLAGTSGSLGEQFF. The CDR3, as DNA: TGCGCCAGCAGCCGGCTTGCCGGGACTAGCGGGAGTCTCGGTGAGCAGTTCTTC.